This T cell receptor beta chain came from a study of T cells in lung cancer brain metastases (dated by TCRdb to 2016 to 2019). A note on the overall study: Most of the 20 patients had a history of tobacco use, with a median of around 38 pack-years. About 90% of the 20 patients received no interval therapy between primary and metastasis resection. The primary and brain metastasis specimens were acquired a median of around 380 days apart. Patients had a median age at first diagnosis of more than 55 years, with about 9 males and about a dozen females. The cohort included some 20 patients who provided about 40 specimens, with each patient contributing one primary lung lesion and one brain metastasis. An average DNA integrity number of approximately 4.1 was found in both primary and metastatic specimens, and no significant difference was detected between sites. The study compared TCR beta CDR3 repertoires between fully resected primary non-small cell lung cancers and paired brain metastases. Summary of the overall study and its limitations: Brain metastases had significantly fewer unique productive clones than paired primaries (median about 1,500 versus 4,500). Most clones were lesion-specific, with limited overlap between paired lesions (mean Morisita index around 0.2). The ten most abundant clones made up a significantly larger repertoire fraction in brain metastases than primaries, suggesting clonal expansion. DNA fragmentation in the FFPE samples may have kept the complete infiltrating T cell repertoire from being retrieved. It was not possible to control for the effects of preoperative corticosteroids on T cell infiltration in brain metastases.

V was cut back by 2 bases and J by 1 base, leaving a gap of 4 bases between them. The germline V gene yields SGHNT for CDR1 and YENEEA for CDR2. The CDR3 sequence holds 13 residues, the cysteine and phenylalanine included. Kept here is only the CDR3 DNA, which spans 39 bases and is read in frame from base 1. Regarding this clone: This clone's antigen is unknown. Base qualities are not at hand, and no much larger clone is one base apart.

Resection was performed in the patients for synchronous oligometastatic disease or for delayed recurrence of a solitary brain metastasis. To avoid including cancers other than NSCLC, any patient with a history of multiple malignancies was excluded. Tumor areas were macrodissected from five deparaffinized roughly 10 um unstained sections under guidance from marked H&E slides. All specimens were fixed in formalin and embedded in paraffin (FFPE). The AllPrep DNA/RNA FFPE Kit was used for extraction of genomic DNA. Each sample received about 2.24 to 5.5 ug of genomic DNA as input, and the DNA input was kept equal within each pair of samples. TCR beta libraries were constructed with the immunoSEQ hsTCRbeta Kit, which uses multiplexed V and J gene primers in two PCR steps. Pooled libraries with positive and negative controls were sequenced on an Illumina MiSeq using a 100-cycle paired-end protocol. The study's processing was this. The immunoSEQ vendor processed the raw data into normalized, annotated TCR beta repertoire reports. Richness was defined as unique clones by nucleotide sequence, and total richness was extrapolated with the iChao1 and Efron-Thisted estimators. Paired lesions were characterized and compared using Pielou's evenness, Simpson's index, top-ten clone proportional abundance, and the Morisita overlap index. What TCRdb holds here is the immuneACCESS table cut down to in-frame rearrangements. Part of the clones is not present; checked against another copy, under half of the missing clones reflect an unresolved V gene, and the others are unexplained. V and J calls and clone size are those listed in that table; D and trimming were worked out from the DNA. The sample records approximately 1,000 clones, roughly 90% of which are singletons. Jointly, the top ten make up roughly 11% of the sample.

Recombination joined TRBV11-3 with TRBJ2-3, with no confident D gene call. The sample was tumor tissue from the primary lung tumor. Interpreted using the paper, the cell subset or site label stands for: primary lung cancer lesion. The clonotype comes from a woman aged 45-65 years with non-small cell lung cancer. CDR3 region: CASSLPGTDTQYF. The DNA sequence is as follows: TGTGCCAGCAGCTTACCAGGCACAGATACGCAGTATTTT.